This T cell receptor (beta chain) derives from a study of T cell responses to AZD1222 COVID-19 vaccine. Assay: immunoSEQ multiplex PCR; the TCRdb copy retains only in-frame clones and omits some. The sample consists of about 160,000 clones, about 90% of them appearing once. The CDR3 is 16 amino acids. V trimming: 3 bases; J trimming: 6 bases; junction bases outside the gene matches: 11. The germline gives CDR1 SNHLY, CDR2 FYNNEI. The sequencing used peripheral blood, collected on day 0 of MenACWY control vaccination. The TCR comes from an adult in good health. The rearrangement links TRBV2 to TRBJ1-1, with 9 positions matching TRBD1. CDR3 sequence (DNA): TGTGCCAGCAGTGACCGGCGGACAGGGGCCGCCCCTGAAGCTTTCTTT. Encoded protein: CASSDRRTGAAPEAFF.